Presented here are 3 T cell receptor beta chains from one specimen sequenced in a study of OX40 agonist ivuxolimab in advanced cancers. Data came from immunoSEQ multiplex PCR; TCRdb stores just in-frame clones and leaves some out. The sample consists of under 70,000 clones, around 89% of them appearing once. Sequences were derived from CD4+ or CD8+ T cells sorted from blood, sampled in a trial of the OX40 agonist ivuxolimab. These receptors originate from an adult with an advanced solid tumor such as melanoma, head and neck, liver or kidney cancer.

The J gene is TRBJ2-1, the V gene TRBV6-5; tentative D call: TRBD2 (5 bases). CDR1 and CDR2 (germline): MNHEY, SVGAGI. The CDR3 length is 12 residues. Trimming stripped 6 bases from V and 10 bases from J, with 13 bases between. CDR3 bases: TGTGCCAGCAGCGATTTCCCGGGGGAGCAGTTCTTC. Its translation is CASSDFPGEQFF.

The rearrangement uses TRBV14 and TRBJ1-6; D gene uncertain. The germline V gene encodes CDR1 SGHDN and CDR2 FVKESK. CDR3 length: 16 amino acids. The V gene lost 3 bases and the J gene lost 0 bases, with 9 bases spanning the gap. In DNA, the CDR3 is TGTGCCAGCAGCCAGTGGATCAGCTCCTATAATTCACCCCTCCACTTT. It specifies CASSQWISSYNSPLHF.

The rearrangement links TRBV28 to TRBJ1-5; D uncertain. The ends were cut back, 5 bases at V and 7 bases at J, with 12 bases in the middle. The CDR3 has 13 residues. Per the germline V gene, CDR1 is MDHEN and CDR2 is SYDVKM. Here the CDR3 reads CASSPRTGQPQHF. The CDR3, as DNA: TGTGCCAGCAGTCCTAGGACCGGGCAGCCCCAGCATTTT.